This TCR beta chain was recorded in a study of a mutant IDH1 vaccine in newly diagnosed glioma. Points on this clone: The antigen is undetermined.

The table came from immunoSEQ multiplex PCR; TCRdb's copy has only in-frame clones and leaves some out. Of 90,000 to 100,000 clones in the sample, 89% were seen once. Time point meaning: week 47, end of study. The vaccine gave 300 ug of a 20-mer mutant IDH1 peptide subcutaneously per dose. The CDR3 totals 12 residues. Looked up from germline, CDR1 is LNHDA and CDR2 is SQIVND (reference sequence). With V trimmed by 9 bases and J by 5 bases, 5 bases remained unmatched. The material sequenced was PBMCs, taken from a glioma patient whose treatment included an IDH1 peptide vaccine. The receptor was derived from a woman in her 50s with glioma. The V gene is TRBV19, the J gene TRBJ1-1; 8 positions agree with TRBD1. The CDR3 is CASRTGGTEAFF. The CDR3 DNA follows: TGTGCCAGCCGCACAGGGGGAACTGAAGCTTTCTTT.